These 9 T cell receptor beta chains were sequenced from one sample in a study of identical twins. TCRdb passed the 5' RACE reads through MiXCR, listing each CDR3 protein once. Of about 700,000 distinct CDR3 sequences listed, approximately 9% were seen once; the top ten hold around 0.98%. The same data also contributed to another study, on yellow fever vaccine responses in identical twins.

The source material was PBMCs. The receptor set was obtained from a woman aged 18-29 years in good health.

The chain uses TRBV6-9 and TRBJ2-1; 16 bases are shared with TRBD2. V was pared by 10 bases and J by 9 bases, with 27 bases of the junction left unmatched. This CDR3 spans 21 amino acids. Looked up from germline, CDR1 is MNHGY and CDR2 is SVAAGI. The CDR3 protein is CATCYSRPTGTSGRAMGEQFF. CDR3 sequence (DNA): TGTGCCACCTGTTATTCGAGACCCACCGGGACTAGCGGGAGGGCCATGGGTGAGCAGTTCTTC.

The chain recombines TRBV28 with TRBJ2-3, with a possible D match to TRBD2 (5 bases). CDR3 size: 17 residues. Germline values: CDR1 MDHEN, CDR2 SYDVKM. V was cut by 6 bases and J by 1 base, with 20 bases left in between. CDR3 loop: CASSRRRSGIRTDTQYF. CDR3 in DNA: TGTGCCAGCAGCAGACGGAGGAGTGGTATCCGCACAGATACGCAGTATTTT.

The CDR3 loop is CASSLREGIQYF. For the CDR3, the DNA is TGTGCCAGCAGTTTAAGAGAGGGAATTCAGTACTTC. V and J are TRBV28 and TRBJ2-4; weak D call: TRBD2 (5 bases). Germline V CDR1 and CDR2: MDHEN, SYDVKM. The CDR3 contains 12 residues. The V and J ends lost 2 bases and 10 bases respectively, with 9 bases between them.

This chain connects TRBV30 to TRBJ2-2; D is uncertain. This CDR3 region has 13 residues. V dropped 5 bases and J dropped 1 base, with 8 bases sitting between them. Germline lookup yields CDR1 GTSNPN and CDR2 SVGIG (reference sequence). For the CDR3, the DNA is TGTGCCTGGTCAGCAGGGAACACCGGGGAGCTGTTTTTT. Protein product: CAWSAGNTGELFF.

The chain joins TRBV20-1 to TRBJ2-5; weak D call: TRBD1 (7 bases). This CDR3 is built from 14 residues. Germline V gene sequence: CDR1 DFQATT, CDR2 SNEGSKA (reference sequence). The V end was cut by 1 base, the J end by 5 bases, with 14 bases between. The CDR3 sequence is CSARGGPGGETQYF. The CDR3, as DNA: TGCAGTGCTAGAGGGGGTCCAGGGGGGGAGACCCAGTACTTC.

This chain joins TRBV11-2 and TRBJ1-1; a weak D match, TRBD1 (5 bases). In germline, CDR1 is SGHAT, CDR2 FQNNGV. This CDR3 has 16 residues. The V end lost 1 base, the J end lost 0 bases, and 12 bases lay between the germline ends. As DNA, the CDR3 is TGTGCCAGCAGCTTAGGGAGAGACAGTCTGAACACTGAAGCTTTCTTT. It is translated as CASSLGRDSLNTEAFF.

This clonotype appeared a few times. The CDR3 DNA reads TGTGCCAGCAGTGACCGATCGACAGGGGGCTTTGAGCAGTACTTC. Translated, it gives CASSDRSTGGFEQYF. This chain links TRBV6-1 with TRBJ2-7, with 10 bases matching TRBD1. Germline CDR1 and CDR2: MNHNS and SASEGT. This CDR3 has 15 residues. V shed 3 bases and J 7 bases; nucleotides not matched to a gene: 9.

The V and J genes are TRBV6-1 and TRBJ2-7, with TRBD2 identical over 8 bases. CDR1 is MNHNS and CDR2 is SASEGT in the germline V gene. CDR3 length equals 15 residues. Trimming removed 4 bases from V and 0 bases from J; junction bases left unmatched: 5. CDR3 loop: CASSATGTSSYEQYF. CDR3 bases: TGTGCCAGCAGTGCAACCGGGACTAGCTCCTACGAGCAGTACTTC.

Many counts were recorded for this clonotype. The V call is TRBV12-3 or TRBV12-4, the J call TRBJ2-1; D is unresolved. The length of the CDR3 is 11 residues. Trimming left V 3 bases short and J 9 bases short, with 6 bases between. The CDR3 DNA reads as TGTGCCAGCAGTTTTTCTCTTGAGCAGTTCTTC. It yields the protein CASSFSLEQFF.